A single sample is the source of the 32 T cell receptor beta chains below, sequenced in a study of T cells in Graves' hyperthyroidism and ophthalmopathy. Amplified TCR beta CDR3 regions came from RNA transcripts. In the first-round RT-PCR of the TCR CDR3, the HTBI primer set was used. A single record per CDR3 protein comes from TCRdb applying MiXCR to the multiplex PCR reads. The sample holds nearly 750,000 distinct CDR3 sequences, 35% seen once. The sequenced material came from blood. The receptors stem from a woman in her thirties or forties with Graves' hyperthyroidism.

The chain uses TRBV13 and TRBJ1-3; the D is unclear. The CDR3 is 16 amino acids. Trimming left V 5 bases short and J 3 bases short, with 17 bases between. Germline CDR1 and CDR2: PRHDT and FYEKMQ (reference sequence). Here the CDR3 DNA reads TGTGCCAGCAGCCAAAGGAAGGGTCCAGGTGGAAACACCATATATTTT. This sequence encodes CASSQRKGPGGNTIYF.

This clonotype was counted ten times or more. The chain carries TRBV12-3 or TRBV12-4 and TRBJ1-2, with D tentatively TRBD1 (5 bases). Trimming stripped 5 bases from V and 1 base from J, with 11 bases between. The CDR3 is made up of 14 amino acids. The CDR3 coding sequence is TGTGCCAGCAGTCAAACGGGGGTTAACTATGGCTACACCTTC. Translating gives CASSQTGVNYGYTF.

This clonotype was found many times. V usage is TRBV5-6 and J usage is TRBJ2-5; 9 bases line up with TRBD1. The V gene's germline CDR1 is SGHDT and CDR2 YYEEEE. V dropped 2 bases and J dropped 4; count of bases not matched to a gene: 0. The CDR3 loop spans 13 amino acids. DNA of the CDR3: TGTGCCAGCAGCTTACAGGGGGCAGAGACCCAGTACTTC. Protein sequence: CASSLQGAETQYF.

There are many counts of this clonotype. J is TRBJ1-6 and V is TRBV7-8; unclear D gene. This CDR3 has 13 residues. Per germline, CDR1 SGHVS and CDR2 FQNEAQ. The CDR3 loop is CFVGEEADSPLHF. The CDR3 DNA is TGTTTCGTCGGGGAGGAGGCGGATTCACCCCTCCACTTT.

This clonotype was observed at least ten times. The chain has TRBV10-3 and TRBJ1-1; maybe TRBD1 (6 bases). The CDR3 sequence is 13 residues long. The V and J ends lost 5 bases and 7 bases respectively, with 14 bases between them. Germline CDR1 is ENHRY and CDR2 is SYGVKD. The CDR3 nucleotides are TGTGCCATCAGTACCGGGACATGGGATGAAGCTTTCTTT. Amino acid sequence: CAISTGTWDEAFF.

V is TRBV2 and J is TRBJ1-2; 11 bases fit TRBD1. Unmatched junction bases numbered 12, after V lost 8 bases and J lost 4 bases. Germline values: CDR1 SNHLY, CDR2 FYNNEI. This CDR3 region has 16 residues. The CDR3 protein is CASPLLGDRGTYGYTF. In nucleotides, the CDR3 is TGTGCCAGCCCCCTACTCGGGGACAGGGGGACCTATGGCTACACCTTC.

V and J are TRBV6-5 and TRBJ1-5; D is ambiguous. There are 15 residues in the CDR3. Trimming shortened V by 2 bases and J by 2 bases, and 10 bases separated the two germline ends. In germline, CDR1 is MNHEY, CDR2 SVGAGI. The CDR3 reads CASSYHGNGNQPQHF. CDR3 in DNA: TGTGCCAGCAGTTACCATGGCAACGGCAATCAGCCCCAGCATTTT.

V usage is TRBV10-3 and J usage is TRBJ2-2; the D gene is possibly TRBD2 (5 bases). CDR3 size: 12 residues. V was pared by 11 bases and J by 7 bases, with 14 bases between. CDR1 is ENHRY, CDR2 SYGVKD, per germline. Written as DNA, the CDR3 is TGTGCCTCGGGATCTGGAGGCGGGGAGCTGTTTTTT. It translates to CASGSGGGELFF.

The CDR3 protein is CASSRLAGKYEQYF. CDR3 nucleotides: TGTGCCAGCAGTAGATTAGCGGGAAAGTACGAGCAGTACTTC. The chain joins TRBV28 to TRBJ2-7; 8 nucleotides match TRBD2. Germline assignment: CDR1 MDHEN and CDR2 SYDVKM. CDR3 size: 14 residues. Trimming cost V 5 bases and J 4 bases; bases outside gene matches: 7.

The J gene is TRBJ2-7, the V gene TRBV7-2; TRBD1 might be the D (5 bases). This CDR3 contains 13 residues. Trimming removed 6 bases at V and 6 bases at J, with 15 bases between. CDR1 and CDR2 from the germline V gene are SGHTA and FQGNSA. CDR3 region: CASSRAGRPEQYF. The DNA of the CDR3 is TGTGCCAGCAGTCGGGCAGGGCGTCCCGAGCAGTACTTC. Supplemented by reference TRBV7-2 and TRBJ2-7, the full variable domain reads GAGVSQSPSNKVTEKGKDVELRCDPISGHTALYWYRQSLGQGLEFLIYFQGNSAPDKSGLPSDRFSAERTGGSVSTLTIQRTQQEDSAVYLCASSRAGRPEQYFGPGTRLTVT.

This clonotype was seen more than once but under ten times. V usage is TRBV6-6 and J usage is TRBJ2-7, with 7 bases that match TRBD1. This CDR3 has 15 residues. Germline V CDR1 and CDR2: MNHNY, SVGAGI (reference sequence). The J segment lost 3 bases and the V segment lost 5 bases, leaving 10 bases of the junction unmatched. For the CDR3, the DNA is TGTGCCAGCAGTAACCGGGACAGCAGACTCTACGAGCAGTACTTC. It specifies CASSNRDSRLYEQYF.

The rearrangement joins TRBV4-1 to TRBJ1-2; D ambiguous. The CDR3 contains 14 residues. CDR1 is MGHRA and CDR2 is YSYEKL in the germline V gene. With 0 bases removed from V and 4 bases from J, the gap between germline ends came to 9 bases. The CDR3 reads CASSQENILYGYTF. CDR3 nucleotide sequence: TGCGCCAGCAGCCAAGAAAACATCCTCTATGGCTACACCTTC.

In its sample, this clonotype was seen many times. The chain uses TRBV20-1 and TRBJ1-1; D might be TRBD1 (5 bases). The CDR3 is made up of 13 amino acids. The ends were cut back, 3 bases at V and 1 base at J, with 9 bases in the middle. The germline V gene encodes CDR1 DFQATT and CDR2 SNEGSKA (reference sequence). CDR3 sequence reads: CSASRDGNTEAFF. In nucleotides, the CDR3 is TGCAGTGCTAGCCGGGACGGGAACACTGAAGCTTTCTTT.

This clonotype was recorded once. The chain uses TRBV28 and TRBJ1-1, with D possibly being TRBD1 (6 bases). Germline assignment: CDR1 MDHEN and CDR2 SYDVKM. This CDR3 spans 13 amino acids. V was pared by 1 base and J by 8 bases, with 11 bases between. The CDR3 region is CASSLYRATEAFF. The CDR3 nucleotides are TGTGCCAGCAGTTTATACAGGGCAACCGAAGCTTTCTTT.

The chain has TRBV7-9 and TRBJ1-5; D uncertain. With 5 bases removed from V and 4 bases from J, the gap between germline ends came to 12 bases. CDR1 is SEHNR, CDR2 FQNEAQ, per germline (reference sequence). The CDR3 is 14 amino acids. CDR3 DNA sequence: TGTGCCAGCAGCCCCCTGCTCCCAAATCAGCCCCAGCATTTT. It is translated as CASSPLLPNQPQHF.

This rearrangement joins TRBV20-1 to TRBJ1-1, with a possible D match to TRBD1 (5 bases). The CDR3 is 14 residues long. Per the germline V gene, CDR1 is DFQATT and CDR2 is SNEGSKA (reference sequence). The germline V and J ends were trimmed by 2 bases and 2 bases, with 12 bases remaining between them. The CDR3 coding sequence is TGCAGTGCTAGAAAGGCAGGGCCAAACACTGAAGCTTTCTTT. It translates to CSARKAGPNTEAFF.

This rearrangement joins TRBV19 to TRBJ2-2, with 7 bases that match TRBD1. The germline V gene has CDR1 LNHDA and CDR2 SQIVND (reference sequence). The junction had 2 bases not matched to a gene; V was cut back by 6 bases and J by 1 base. The CDR3 extends over 14 amino acids. The CDR3 reads CASRGTVNTGELFF. CDR3 nucleotides: TGTGCCAGTAGAGGGACAGTGAACACCGGGGAGCTGTTTTTT.

This clonotype was recorded a few times. The chain recombines TRBV6-5 with TRBJ1-2; perhaps TRBD1 as D (6 bases). This CDR3 contains 15 residues. CDR1 and CDR2 (germline): MNHEY, SVGAGI. Deletions cut 5 bases from V and 4 bases from J, with 17 bases between. The CDR3 is CASSLEQGFSYGYTF. The CDR3 bases are TGTGCCAGCAGTCTAGAACAGGGCTTTAGCTATGGCTACACCTTC.

A note on this clonotype: A much larger clone sits a single nucleotide away, making a read error possible. This chain links TRBV5-6 with TRBJ1-2; the match to TRBD1 covers 7 bases. The germline V gene encodes CDR1 SGHDT and CDR2 YYEEEE. J lost 0 bases, V lost 3 bases, and 5 bases had no gene match. CDR3 size: 15 residues. CDR3 sequence (DNA): TGTGCCAGCAGCTCCCGGGACAGAGCTAACTATGGCTACACCTTC. This translates into CASSSRDRANYGYTF. Using reference TRBV5-6 and TRBJ1-2 for the parts outside the CDR3, the full variable domain is DAGVTQSPTHLIKTRGQQVTLRCSPKSGHDTVSWYQQALGQGPQFIFQYYEEEERQRGNFPDRFSGHQFPNYSSELNVNALLLGDSALYLCASSSRDRANYGYTFGSGTRLTVV.

The CDR3, as DNA: TGTGCCATCAGTGACCCGGACTCCCACGCAGATACGCAGTATTTT. Amino acids: CAISDPDSHADTQYF. This rearrangement joins TRBV10-3 to TRBJ2-3; D is possibly TRBD2 (5 bases). This CDR3 is built from 15 residues. Germline V gene sequence: CDR1 ENHRY, CDR2 SYGVKD. Trimming cost V 3 bases and J 4 bases, with 14 bases left between them.

This clonotype was observed a handful of times. V gene TRBV24-1 combines with J gene TRBJ2-7; D gene ambiguous. Germline-derived CDR1 and CDR2 are KGHDR and SFDVKD. This CDR3 is 17 amino acids long. Trimming removed 11 bases from V and 2 bases from J, with 27 bases in between. CDR3 residues: CASSPRTNSGQTYEQYF. The CDR3 DNA sequence: TGTGCCAGCTCACCACGGACGAACAGTGGCCAAACCTACGAGCAGTACTTC.

This sequence joins TRBV12-3 or TRBV12-4 and TRBJ2-3; possibly TRBD1 for D (6 bases). V was cut by 2 bases and J by 1 base, with 10 bases left in between. This CDR3 has 15 residues. CDR3 sequence reads: CASSLRRQGTDTQYF. The CDR3 DNA is TGTGCCAGCAGTTTACGTCGACAGGGCACAGATACGCAGTATTTT.

There are a few counts of this clonotype. This chain uses TRBV12-3 or TRBV12-4 with TRBJ2-2; D possibly corresponds to TRBD1 (6 bases). This CDR3 contains 15 residues. Trimming left V 7 bases short and J 2 bases short, with 14 bases between. The CDR3 region has the DNA TGTGCCAGCACCGTGGACAGCCCCAACACCGGGGAGCTGTTTTTT. This sequence encodes CASTVDSPNTGELFF.

The CDR3 sequence is CASTETGQNYGYTF. CDR3 in DNA: TGTGCCAGCACCGAAACGGGACAGAACTATGGCTACACCTTC. The chain uses TRBV6-2 or TRBV6-3 and TRBJ1-2; 7 nucleotides line up with TRBD1. The CDR3 spans 14 residues. CDR1 and CDR2 (germline): MNHEY, SVGEGT. The V gene end was trimmed by 7 bases and the J gene end by 2 bases; junction bases not matched to a gene: 7.

Comments on this clonotype: It may be a read error: a sequence one base away is much more abundant. The CDR3 carries no conserved terminal phenylalanine or tryptophan, so it likely arises from a read error. The chain carries TRBV12-3 or TRBV12-4 and TRBJ1-2, with 8 positions matching TRBD1. J was trimmed by 5 bases and V by 5 bases; bases with no gene match: 4. This CDR3 contains 13 residues. Written as DNA, the CDR3 is TGTGCCAGCAGTCCCTACAGGGGGTATGGCTACACCCTC. Translation gives CASSPYRGYGYTL.

A remark on this clonotype: The CDR3 ends on some other residue instead of the conserved phenylalanine or tryptophan, so this is likely a read error. The gene calls are TRBV10-3 and TRBJ1-2; D might be TRBD1 (5 bases). Per germline, CDR1 ENHRY and CDR2 SYGVKD. This CDR3 has 19 amino acids. V was clipped by 5 bases and J by 4 bases, with 29 bases between them. CDR3 residues: CAISYLFGRDFGGSYGYTS. The CDR3 DNA reads as TGTGCCATCAGTTACCTTTTCGGCCGGGACTTCGGAGGTAGCTATGGCTACACCTCC.

The chain carries TRBV7-6 and TRBJ2-7; no clear D. Germline values: CDR1 SGHVS, CDR2 FNYEAQ. V was cut by 1 base and J by 2 bases, with 12 bases left in between. The CDR3 is 15 residues long. Here the CDR3 DNA reads TGTGCCAGCAGCTTAGAAACATTGGGTACCTACGAGCAGTACTTC. Translated: CASSLETLGTYEQYF.

This clonotype was counted ten times or more. A read error may account for a junction end that differs from germline. The V call is TRBV7-7, the J call TRBJ1-4; D ambiguous. This CDR3 has 14 amino acids. CDR1 is SSHAT, CDR2 FNYEAQ, per germline (reference sequence). This CDR3 is CASSYTPADEKLFF. The DNA for the CDR3 is TGTGCTAGCAGTTACACCCCCGCGGATGAAAAACTGTTTTTT.

This clonotype was picked up many times. The chain combines TRBV19 with TRBJ1-6, with D perhaps TRBD1 (6 bases). Trimming cost V 7 bases and J 6 bases, with 13 bases left between them. Per the germline V gene, CDR1 is LNHDA and CDR2 is SQIVND (reference sequence). There are 14 residues in the CDR3. The CDR3 loop reads CASTPQGTNSPLHF. CDR3 coding DNA: TGTGCCAGTACCCCCCAGGGGACTAATTCACCCCTCCACTTT.

At least ten counts were recorded for this clonotype. The chain links TRBV20-1 to TRBJ2-7; no clear D. Germline V gene data show CDR1 as DFQATT and CDR2 as SNEGSKA (reference sequence). V lost 5 bases and J 3 bases, leaving 11 bases between the germline ends. The CDR3 is 12 residues long. The CDR3 sequence: CSARTTGYEQYF. DNA for the CDR3: TGCAGTGCTCGAACCACGGGCTACGAGCAGTACTTC.

The chain combines TRBV7-6 with TRBJ2-5; D unresolved. The V end was cut by 1 base, the J end by 7 bases, with 7 bases between. Per the germline V gene, CDR1 is SGHVS and CDR2 is FNYEAQ. The CDR3 covers 12 residues. CDR3 loop: CASSLGSGTQYF. CDR3 nucleotide sequence: TGTGCCAGCAGCTTAGGGAGTGGGACCCAGTACTTC.

This chain joins TRBV6-5 and TRBJ1-5, with TRBD1 identical over 7 bases. This CDR3 spans 13 amino acids. Unmatched junction bases numbered 4, after V lost 7 bases and J lost 4 bases. The germline gives CDR1 MNHEY, CDR2 SVGAGI. CDR3 nucleotides: TGTGCCAGCAAGCCAGGGGGAAATCAGCCCCAGCATTTT. Its protein product is CASKPGGNQPQHF.